This T cell receptor (beta chain) was found in a study of blood T cells in healthy people across ages. Overall study results and limits: Long-lived donors had more naive CD4+ cells and higher diversity than aged donors. Significant beta diversity loss was already apparent by age around 36, declining roughly linearly.

A J-beta primer mix and a sample-barcoded 5' primer were used in a second PCR of about 7 to 12 cycles. MiXCR was run by TCRdb on the 5' RACE reads, yielding one entry per CDR3 protein. This table holds about 780,000 distinct CDR3 sequences, about half found once. Samples had at least 6 million PBMCs isolated from them. The amount of total RNA extracted per sample was at least 5 micrograms. This CDR3 contains 13 residues. CDR1 and CDR2 (germline): KGHDR, SFDVKD. Trimming removed 5 bases from V and 4 bases from J, with 10 bases in between. This clonotype has just a few counts. The antigen remains unidentified.

The chain carries TRBV24-1 and TRBJ2-5; no clear D gene. This TCR was sampled from an elderly man in good health. Sequencing was performed on blood. The CDR3 protein is CATSGPPLETQYF. As DNA, the CDR3 is TGTGCCACCAGTGGGCCCCCACTAGAGACCCAGTACTTC.